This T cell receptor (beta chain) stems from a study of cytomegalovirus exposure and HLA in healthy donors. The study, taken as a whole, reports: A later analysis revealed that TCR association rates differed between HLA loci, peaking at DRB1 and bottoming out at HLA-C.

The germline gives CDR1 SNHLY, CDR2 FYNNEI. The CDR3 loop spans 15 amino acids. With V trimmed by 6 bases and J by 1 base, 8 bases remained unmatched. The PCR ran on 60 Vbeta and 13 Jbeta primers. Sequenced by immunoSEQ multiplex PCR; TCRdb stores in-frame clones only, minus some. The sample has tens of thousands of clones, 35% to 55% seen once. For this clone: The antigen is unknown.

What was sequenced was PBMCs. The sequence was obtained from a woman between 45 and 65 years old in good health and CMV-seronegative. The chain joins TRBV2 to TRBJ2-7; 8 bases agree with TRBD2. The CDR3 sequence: CASRETSAASYEQYF. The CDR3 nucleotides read TGTGCCAGCAGGGAGACTAGCGCAGCTTCCTACGAGCAGTACTTC.